This T cell receptor (beta chain) originates from a study of blood T cell repertoires in COVID-19. Study-level information: Sites across the United States, Italy and Spain contributed samples from acute and convalescent COVID-19.

Original handling: Cell counts per sample came from amplifying reference gene primers. Libraries were prepared by immunoSEQ multiplex PCR; TCRdb keeps only in-frame clonotypes and omits some of them. That table gives V, J and clone size, and the DNA gave D and trimming. The sample shows some 170,000 clones, 87% of them seen only once. CDR3 length: 18 amino acids. Trimming took 2 bases from V and 2 from J, leaving 17 bases between them. Germline lookup yields CDR1 SGHTS and CDR2 YDEGEE. Ages ranged from about 18 to 89 years, with residence in approximately 25 US areas. Each participant's cohort was designated according to participant-reported clinical history.

This clonotype originated in a human donor with acute COVID-19. The donor label of this sample is uncertain. The J gene is TRBJ2-6, the V gene TRBV5-8; tentatively, D is TRBD1 (5 bases). Material: PBMCs or T cells enriched from blood (not recorded which). The CDR3, as DNA: TGTGCCAGCAGCTTTTCCAGGGCCCGCAGGGCTGGGGCCAACGTCCTGACTTTC. It translates to CASSFSRARRAGANVLTF.